The rows below give T cell receptor beta chains drawn from one sample of a study of blood T cell repertoires in COVID-19. This table comes from immunoSEQ multiplex PCR, and its TCRdb copy is limited to in-frame clones, with some not included. Of tens of thousands of clones listed, just over 85% were seen once; the top ten hold approximately 24%. Material: peripheral blood. These receptors all come from a human donor in a cohort sampled during active COVID-19. Both conserved end residues are part of each CDR3. Fields, in order: CDR3 DNA, CDR3 protein, D gene, clone size, V gene, J gene. A D gene is named only where the DNA matches it firmly. Where a row states a size, it is once, few, many or the class of an expanded clone; other rows omit it.

TGTGCTAGTGGTCTATGGACAGGGGGCAATTCACCCCTCCACTTT,CASGLWTGGNSPLHF,TRBD1,.,TRBV12-5,TRBJ1-6
TGCGCCAGCAGCTCGGGACAGGGAAACTATGGCTACACCTTC,CASSSGQGNYGYTF,TRBD1,.,TRBV5-1,TRBJ1-2
TGTGCCAGCAGTGAATTTAGGGAGAGTCAGCCCCAGCATTTT,CASSEFRESQPQHF,.,few,TRBV2,TRBJ1-5
TGTGCCAGCAGCTTTGACAGCCACTACGAGCAGTACTTC,CASSFDSHYEQYF,.,.,TRBV7-9,TRBJ2-7
TGCGCCAGCAGCTGGACTAGCGGGGGGCGAGGCAACGAGCAGTACTTC,CASSWTSGGRGNEQYF,TRBD2,.,TRBV5-1,TRBJ2-7
TGTGCCAGCAGCCCCCGGACAGGGGGCGGGAAACTGTTTTTT,CASSPRTGGGKLFF,TRBD1,.,TRBV5-6,TRBJ1-4
TGTGCCAGCAGCCAAGTCATGACAGCTAATCAGCCCCAGCATTTT,CASSQVMTANQPQHF,.,.,TRBV14,TRBJ1-5
TGTGCCAGCAGCCCCGGGGTAGCGGGGGGGGGAGTGTTCTTC,CASSPGVAGGGVFF,TRBD2,.,TRBV7-2,TRBJ2-1
TGTGCCAGCAGCGTAGTAGGACAGGGGGTCACTGAAGCTTTCTTT,CASSVVGQGVTEAFF,TRBD1,.,TRBV9,TRBJ1-1
TGCGCCAGCAGCTTGGTGGTCAGTAATAATGAGCAGTTCTTC,CASSLVVSNNEQFF,.,.,TRBV5-1,TRBJ2-1
TGCGCCAGCAGCCAAGATAAAAGGACAGTTAATGAAAAACTGTTTTTT,CASSQDKRTVNEKLFF,.,.,TRBV4-1,TRBJ1-4
TGTGCCAGCAGCTTACTAGCGAGCGGGGGGGAGCAGTACTTC,CASSLLASGGEQYF,TRBD2,once,TRBV7-3,TRBJ2-7
TGTGCCAGCAGCTCCGGAGTTCCGGGACACTTCGATCAGCCCCAGCATTTT,CASSSGVPGHFDQPQHF,.,.,TRBV7-6,TRBJ1-5
TGTGCCAGCAGCTTGGGTATGAGGAACACTGAAGCTTTCTTT,CASSLGMRNTEAFF,.,.,TRBV5-4,TRBJ1-1
TGTGCCAGCAGCTTAACTGGACTAGCGGGGGCCCCAGATACGCAGTATTTT,CASSLTGLAGAPDTQYF,TRBD2,once,TRBV7-3,TRBJ2-3
TGCGCCAGCAGCCCGACAGGTTGGATTGATACTGAAGCTTTCTTT,CASSPTGWIDTEAFF,.,.,TRBV4-1,TRBJ1-1
TGTGCCAGTGTTAAAGGGGTAGGGACCGGGGAGCTGTTTTTT,CASVKGVGTGELFF,.,.,TRBV19,TRBJ2-2
TGTGCCAGCAGCGTAACCGGACTGGAGGGCGGGGAGCTGTTTTTT,CASSVTGLEGGELFF,.,.,TRBV9,TRBJ2-2
TGTGCCAGCAGCCCGCTTGGGACAGCTCGGAGCACCGGGGAGCTGTTTTTT,CASSPLGTARSTGELFF,TRBD1,.,TRBV7-9,TRBJ2-2
TGTGCCAGTAGTATAGGAACGGCGGTTGAGACCCAGTACTTC,CASSIGTAVETQYF,.,.,TRBV19,TRBJ2-5
TGTGCCAGCCGTGAAGGGGATTACACTGAAGCTTTCTTT,CASREGDYTEAFF,.,once,TRBV10-3,TRBJ1-1
TGTGCCAGCAGCTTCGAGGGCAGCTCTGGAAACACCATATATTTT,CASSFEGSSGNTIYF,.,.,TRBV5-5,TRBJ1-3
TGTGCCAGTAGCCCGACAGGGGGAGTGTTGGAGACCCAGTACTTC,CASSPTGGVLETQYF,TRBD1,once,TRBV19,TRBJ2-5
TGTGCCACCCACGAGGGACAGGTCACAGATACGCAGTATTTT,CATHEGQVTDTQYF,TRBD1,.,TRBV6-5,TRBJ2-3
TGTGCCAGCAGTGAAGCGTCCGCAGGGCCTTATAGCAATCAGCCCCAGCATTTT,CASSEASAGPYSNQPQHF,.,.,TRBV6-1,TRBJ1-5
TGTGCCAGCAGCGAGGGAATTTACAATGAGCAGTTCTTC,CASSEGIYNEQFF,.,.,TRBV11-1,TRBJ2-1